This TCR beta chain was sequenced in a study of blood T cell repertoires in COVID-19. Recovery meant two consecutive negative NP/OP PCR tests, professional clearance, or resolved symptoms. V lost 2 bases to trimming and J lost 1 base, with 3 bases between them. The CDR3 contains 13 residues. Germline V gene lookup returns CDR1 KGHDR and CDR2 SFDVKD. The table came from immunoSEQ multiplex PCR; TCRdb's copy has only in-frame clones and leaves some out. The sample holds about 140,000 clones; approximately 80% are singletons and the top ten take roughly 5.6%. Source material: PBMCs or T cells enriched from blood (not recorded which). The chain recombines TRBV24-1 with TRBJ2-3; D not resolved. The receptor's source is a woman aged 50 to 60 who had recovered from COVID-19. CDR3 nucleotide sequence: TGTGCCACCAGTGATTGGCGCACAGATACGCAGTATTTT. It codes for CATSDWRTDTQYF.